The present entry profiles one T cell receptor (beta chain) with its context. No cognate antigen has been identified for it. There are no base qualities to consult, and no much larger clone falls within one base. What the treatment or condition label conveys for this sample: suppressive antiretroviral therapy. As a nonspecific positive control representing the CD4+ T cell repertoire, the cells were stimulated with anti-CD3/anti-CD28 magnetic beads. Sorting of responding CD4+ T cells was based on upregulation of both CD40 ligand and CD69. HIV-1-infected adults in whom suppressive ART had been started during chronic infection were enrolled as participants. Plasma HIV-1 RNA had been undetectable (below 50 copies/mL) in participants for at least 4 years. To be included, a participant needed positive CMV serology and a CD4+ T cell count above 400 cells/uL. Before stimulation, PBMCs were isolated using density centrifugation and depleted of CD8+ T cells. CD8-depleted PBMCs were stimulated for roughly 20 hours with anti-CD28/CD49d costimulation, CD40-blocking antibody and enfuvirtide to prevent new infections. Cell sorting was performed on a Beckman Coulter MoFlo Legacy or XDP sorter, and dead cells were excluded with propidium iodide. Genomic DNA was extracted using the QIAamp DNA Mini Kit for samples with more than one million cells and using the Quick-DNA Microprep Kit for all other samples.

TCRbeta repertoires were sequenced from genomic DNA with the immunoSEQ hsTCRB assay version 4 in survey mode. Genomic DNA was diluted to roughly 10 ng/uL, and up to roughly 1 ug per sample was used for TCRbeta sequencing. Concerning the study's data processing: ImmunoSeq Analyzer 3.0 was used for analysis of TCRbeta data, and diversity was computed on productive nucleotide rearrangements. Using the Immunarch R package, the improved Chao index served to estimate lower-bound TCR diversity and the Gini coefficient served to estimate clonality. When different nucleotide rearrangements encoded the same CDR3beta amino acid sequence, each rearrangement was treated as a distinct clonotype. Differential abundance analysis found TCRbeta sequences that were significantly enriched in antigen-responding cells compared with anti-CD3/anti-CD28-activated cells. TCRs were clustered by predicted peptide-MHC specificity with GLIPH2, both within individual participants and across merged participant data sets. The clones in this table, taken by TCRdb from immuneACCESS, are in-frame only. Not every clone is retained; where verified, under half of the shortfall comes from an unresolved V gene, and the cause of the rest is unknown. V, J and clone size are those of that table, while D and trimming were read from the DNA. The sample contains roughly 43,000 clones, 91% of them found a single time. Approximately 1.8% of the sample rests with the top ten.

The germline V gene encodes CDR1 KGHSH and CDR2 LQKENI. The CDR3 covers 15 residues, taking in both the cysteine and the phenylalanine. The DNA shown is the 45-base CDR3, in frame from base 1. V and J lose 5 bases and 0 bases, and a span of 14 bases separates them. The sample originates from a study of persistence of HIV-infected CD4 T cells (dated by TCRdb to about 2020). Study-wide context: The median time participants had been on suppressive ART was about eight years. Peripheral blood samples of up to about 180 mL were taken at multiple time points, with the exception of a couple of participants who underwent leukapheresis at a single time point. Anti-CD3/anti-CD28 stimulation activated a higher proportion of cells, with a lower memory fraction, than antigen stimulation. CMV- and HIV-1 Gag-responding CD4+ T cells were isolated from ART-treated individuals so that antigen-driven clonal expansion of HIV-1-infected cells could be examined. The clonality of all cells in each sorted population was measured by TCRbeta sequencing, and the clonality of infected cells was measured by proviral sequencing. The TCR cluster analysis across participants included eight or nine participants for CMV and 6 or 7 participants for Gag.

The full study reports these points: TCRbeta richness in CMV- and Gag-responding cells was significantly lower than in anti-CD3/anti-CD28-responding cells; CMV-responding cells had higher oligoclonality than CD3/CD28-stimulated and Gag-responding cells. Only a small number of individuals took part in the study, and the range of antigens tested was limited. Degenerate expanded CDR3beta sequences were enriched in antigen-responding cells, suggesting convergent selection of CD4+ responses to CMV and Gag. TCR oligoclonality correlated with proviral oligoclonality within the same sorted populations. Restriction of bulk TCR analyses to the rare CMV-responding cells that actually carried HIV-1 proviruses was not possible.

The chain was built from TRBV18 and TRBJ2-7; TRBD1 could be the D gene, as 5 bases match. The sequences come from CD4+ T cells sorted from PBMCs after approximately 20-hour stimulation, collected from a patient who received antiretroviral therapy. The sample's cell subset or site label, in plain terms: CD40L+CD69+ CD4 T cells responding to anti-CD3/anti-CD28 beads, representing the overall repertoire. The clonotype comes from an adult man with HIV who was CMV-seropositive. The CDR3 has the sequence CASSSRTGASYEQYF. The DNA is TGTGCCAGCTCATCACGAACAGGAGCCTCCTACGAGCAGTACTTC.